This T cell receptor (beta chain) was captured by sequencing in a study of monozygotic twins with inflammatory bowel disease. This CDR3 comprises 16 residues. In germline, CDR1 is SQVTM, CDR2 ANQGSEA. Incorporation of UMIs carrying a 6-nucleotide sample barcode was performed by template switching. TCRdb reanalyzed the 5' RACE reads and collapses them to one entry per CDR3 protein, without DNA. This sample's table has roughly 160,000 distinct CDR3 sequences. The sequenced sample was blood. The sequence was obtained from a human donor with ulcerative colitis or Crohn's disease, or a healthy co-twin of an affected twin (not recorded which). The chain couples TRBV29-1 to TRBJ2-7; the D gene TCRdb calls, TRBD1, cannot be checked with no DNA. This CDR3 reads CSVEARGTGAFYEQYF.